Here is one T cell receptor beta chain with its context. Its antigen remains unidentified. Produced via immunoSEQ multiplex PCR; TCRdb's table is partial and in-frame only. Among more than 1,200,000 clones, around 98.5% were seen once, and the ten largest hold over 0.3%. This entry comes from a study of shared clonotypes between healthy human individuals. Study results and caveats: Non-shared clonotypes had lower generation probabilities than those shared by all four donors.

The TCR comes from a man aged 30-40 years in good health. Input material: naive CD4+ T cells sorted from blood. Indicated subset: CD45RA+ positively selected.

The CDR3 DNA reads as TGTGCCAGCAGCGTAGATGGCAATCAGCCCCAGCATTTT. It encodes CASSVDGNQPQHF. This chain links TRBV9 with TRBJ1-5; D remains ambiguous. Germline CDR1 is SGDLS and CDR2 is YYNGEE. This CDR3 comprises 13 residues. V was pared by 0 bases and J by 2 bases, with 3 bases between.